Presented here are 27 T cell receptor beta chains from one specimen sequenced in a study of T-cell reconstitution after alpha-beta-depleted transplantation in children. Unique molecular identifiers were built into the TCRbeta library. TCRdb re-derived calls from the PCR reads in MiXCR, one entry per CDR3 protein. The sample carries under 850,000 distinct CDR3 sequences, around 12% recorded once. This specimen was PBMCs, taken before TCRalphabeta/CD19-depleted stem cell transplant. These receptor sequences come from a girl aged 2 to 9 with congenital amegakaryocytic thrombocytopenia, due to receive a stem cell transplant.

This clonotype was recorded many times. The CDR3 sequence: CASSLGFNSDEQFF. The CDR3, as DNA: TGCGCCAGCAGCTTGGGTTTTAATTCAGATGAGCAGTTCTTC. This chain joins TRBV5-1 and TRBJ2-1; D gene unclear. With 0 bases removed from V and 8 bases from J, the gap between germline ends came to 12 bases. The CDR3 is 14 residues long. Germline CDR1 reads SGHRS; CDR2 reads YFSETQ.

Many counts were recorded for this clonotype. The chain joins TRBV4-2 to TRBJ2-1; 7 bases map to TRBD2. CDR3 size: 13 residues. The germline V gene has CDR1 LGHNA and CDR2 YNFKEQ. The V segment lost 3 bases and the J segment 6 bases; nucleotides outside the gene matches: 2. The CDR3, as DNA: TGTGCCAGCAGCCAGGAGCGGGGCAATGAGCAGTTCTTC. Translating gives CASSQERGNEQFF.

The V call is TRBV19, the J call TRBJ2-7; D is undetermined. The CDR3 covers 15 residues. V was pared by 0 bases and J by 3 bases, with 12 bases between. CDR1 and CDR2 from the germline V gene are LNHDA and SQIVND (reference sequence). CDR3 amino acids: CASSIDHPGDYEQYF. CDR3 DNA: TGTGCCAGTAGTATAGATCATCCGGGCGACTACGAGCAGTACTTC.

This clonotype showed up many times. This chain links TRBV5-1 with TRBJ2-5, with 8 bases identical to TRBD1. V gave up 4 bases and J gave up 7 bases; unmatched junction bases: 6. Germline assignment: CDR1 SGHRS and CDR2 YFSETQ. There are 13 residues in the CDR3. For the CDR3, the DNA is TGCGCCAGCAGCCCGGGACAGGCGCGGACCCAGTACTTC. Encoded protein: CASSPGQARTQYF.

In its sample, this clonotype was seen a few times. This chain joins TRBV6-1 and TRBJ2-7; TRBD1 is a possible D gene (6 bases). V was trimmed by 6 bases and J by 3 bases, leaving 12 bases between them. Germline-derived CDR1 and CDR2 are MNHNS and SASEGT. The CDR3 spans 13 residues. Here the CDR3 DNA reads TGTGCCAGCAGCGAGCAGGGGAACTACGAGCAGTACTTC. Its protein product is CASSEQGNYEQYF.

A note on this clonotype: Just one base apart from a much larger clone, this may be a read error. The CDR3 bases are TGCGCCAGCTGCTTCTTAGGCGGGAGGTCCTACGAGCAGTACTTC. Translated, it gives CASCFLGGRSYEQYF. The V and J genes are TRBV4-1 and TRBJ2-7, with 8 nucleotides matching TRBD2. Germline assignment: CDR1 MGHRA and CDR2 YSYEKL. V dropped 8 bases and J dropped 1; count of bases not matched to a gene: 10. This CDR3 has 15 residues.

The chain couples TRBV24-1 to TRBJ2-3; 9 positions agree with TRBD1. The CDR3 contains 16 residues. Per the germline V gene, CDR1 is KGHDR and CDR2 is SFDVKD. Trimming cost V 4 bases and J 3 bases; bases outside gene matches: 7. This chain's CDR3 is CATSEPPGQGTDTQYF. The CDR3 DNA reads TGTGCCACCAGTGAGCCGCCGGGACAGGGTACAGATACGCAGTATTTT.

The sample holds many counts of this clonotype. The rearrangement uses TRBV20-1 and TRBJ2-5; D unclear. The CDR3 covers 11 residues. Trimming removed 2 bases from V and 4 bases from J, with 5 bases in between. Germline lookup yields CDR1 DFQATT and CDR2 SNEGSKA (reference sequence). CDR3 in DNA: TGCAGTGCTAGACTTACAGAGACCCAGTACTTC. This codes for CSARLTETQYF.

This clonotype was counted at least ten times. This chain connects TRBV27 to TRBJ2-2; 12 nucleotides align to TRBD2. V shed 2 bases and J 6 bases; nucleotides not matched to a gene: 1. The CDR3 has 15 amino acids. Germline CDR1 and CDR2: MNHEY and SMNVEV (reference sequence). CDR3 nucleotide sequence: TGTGCCAGCAGTTTACTAGCGGGAGGGCCCGGGGAGCTGTTTTTT. Protein: CASSLLAGGPGELFF.

This clonotype was seen repeatedly, ten times or more. This sequence joins TRBV20-1 and TRBJ2-5, with TRBD1 matching 7 bases. The CDR3 covers 16 residues. V shed 5 bases and J 5 bases; nucleotides not matched to a gene: 17. Germline CDR1 reads DFQATT; CDR2 reads SNEGSKA (reference sequence). For the CDR3, the DNA is TGCAGTGCTGATCGGCTCGGGTCCCTCAGGGGGGAGACCCAGTACTTC. Encoded protein: CSADRLGSLRGETQYF.

The V and J genes are TRBV7-2 and TRBJ1-5, with D possibly TRBD1 on 5 matching bases. CDR1 is SGHTA and CDR2 is FQGNSA in the germline V gene. The CDR3 extends over 15 amino acids. The V end was cut by 2 bases, the J end by 5 bases, with 13 bases between. CDR3 nucleotides: TGTGCCAGCAGCTTAATCGGCGGGACTTATCAGCCCCAGCATTTT. Amino acid sequence: CASSLIGGTYQPQHF. Variable domain in full (rest from reference TRBV7-2 and TRBJ1-5): GAGVSQSPSNKVTEKGKDVELRCDPISGHTALYWYRQSLGQGLEFLIYFQGNSAPDKSGLPSDRFSAERTGGSVSTLTIQRTQQEDSAVYLCASSLIGGTYQPQHFGDGTRLSIL.

This clonotype was seen more than once but under ten times. The V and J genes are TRBV7-9 and TRBJ2-5, with D tentatively TRBD2 (6 bases). Germline V gene sequence: CDR1 SEHNR, CDR2 FQNEAQ (reference sequence). The CDR3 consists of 17 residues. The germline V and J ends were trimmed by 6 bases and 2 bases, with 22 bases remaining between them. CDR3 DNA sequence: TGTGCCAGCAGTGGGGGGAAAGTCAACGGTTTACAAGAGACCCAGTACTTC. This translates into CASSGGKVNGLQETQYF.

This clonotype was recorded many times. This sequence joins TRBV7-8 and TRBJ2-3; D remains ambiguous. CDR3 length equals 14 residues. Per germline, CDR1 SGHVS and CDR2 FQNEAQ. The V and J ends lost 1 base and 0 bases respectively, with 5 bases between them. As DNA, the CDR3 is TGTGCCAGCAGCTTAGAACATAGCACAGATACGCAGTATTTT. Its protein is CASSLEHSTDTQYF.

The chain is built from TRBV12-3 or TRBV12-4 and TRBJ1-1, with D perhaps matching TRBD1 (6 bases). V lost 6 bases, J lost 4 bases, and 15 bases lay in between. CDR3 length: 14 residues. This CDR3 is CASSRGQGSTEAFF. In DNA, the CDR3 is TGTGCCAGCAGCCGGGGGCAGGGTAGCACTGAAGCTTTCTTT.

Ten or more counts support this clonotype. V gene TRBV5-1 combines with J gene TRBJ2-2, with a weak D call TRBD2 (6 bases). The germline gives CDR1 SGHRS, CDR2 YFSETQ. This CDR3 is built from 14 residues. V shed 8 bases and J shed 0 bases, with 11 bases lying between them. DNA of the CDR3: TGCGCCAGTGGTAGCGGATCGAACACCGGGGAGCTGTTTTTT. This sequence encodes CASGSGSNTGELFF.

This clonotype was observed many times. V usage is TRBV5-1 and J usage is TRBJ2-3, with a possible D match to TRBD1 (6 bases). V was pared by 6 bases and J by 5 bases, with 13 bases between. Germline assignment: CDR1 SGHRS and CDR2 YFSETQ. CDR3 size: 13 residues. CDR3 region: CASMESQGDTQYF. DNA for the CDR3: TGCGCCAGCATGGAATCACAGGGAGATACGCAGTATTTT.

This clonotype was observed a few times. A junction end diverges from the germline sequence, so it may reflect a read error. The chain uses TRBV7-2 and TRBJ2-7; 9 bases line up with TRBD1. CDR1 and CDR2 (germline): SGHTA, FQGNSA. The CDR3 contains 13 residues. Here the CDR3 reads CAISWRTGDEQYF. The DNA of the CDR3 is TGTGCCATCAGCTGGAGGACAGGGGACGAGCAGTACTTC.

This clonotype occurred once. One base away lies a much larger clone, so this may be a sequencing read error. This chain connects TRBV12-3 or TRBV12-4 to TRBJ1-2; no clear D gene. CDR3 length: 15 amino acids. The CDR3 loop is CASSLKGTPVYDYTF. CDR3 sequence (DNA): TGTGCCAGCAGTTTAAAAGGAACCCCCGTTTATGACTACACCTTC.

This clonotype was observed many times. This sequence joins TRBV20-1 and TRBJ2-7, with D perhaps TRBD1 (5 bases). The germline gives CDR1 DFQATT, CDR2 SNEGSKA (reference sequence). This CDR3 has 16 amino acids. Trimming pared 4 bases from V and 0 bases from J, leaving 19 bases between. CDR3 bases: TGCAGTGCTAAGGACACAAGGATTTACAGCTCCTACGAGCAGTACTTC. Residues: CSAKDTRIYSSYEQYF.

This sequence joins TRBV19 and TRBJ2-6; D is unresolved. This CDR3 contains 17 residues. V gave up 6 bases and J gave up 0 bases, with 15 bases separating them. From germline, CDR1 is LNHDA and CDR2 SQIVND (reference sequence). The CDR3 sequence: CASRLTRRISGANVLTF. The CDR3 bases are TGTGCCAGTAGGTTAACCCGACGGATCTCTGGGGCCAACGTCCTGACTTTC.

In nucleotides, the CDR3 is TGCAGTGCTAGAGATGTGCTAGCGGGAGTTAAGTACGAGCAGTACTTC. This gives the protein CSARDVLAGVKYEQYF. V usage is TRBV20-1 and J usage is TRBJ2-7; 10 nucleotides line up with TRBD2. Unmatched junction bases numbered 9, after V lost 0 bases and J lost 4 bases. Per germline, CDR1 DFQATT and CDR2 SNEGSKA (reference sequence). CDR3 length: 16 residues.

This clonotype was counted between two and nine times. The V gene is TRBV3-1, the J gene TRBJ2-7; D gene uncertain. The CDR3 sequence is 11 residues long. Germline values: CDR1 LGHDT, CDR2 YNNKEL (reference sequence). The germline V and J ends were trimmed by 8 bases and 6 bases, with 11 bases remaining between them. CDR3 residues: CASGSITEQYF. In DNA, the CDR3 is TGTGCCAGCGGTAGTATTACCGAGCAGTACTTC.

This clonotype was picked up many times. This sequence joins TRBV20-1 and TRBJ2-7; D not certain. In germline, CDR1 is DFQATT, CDR2 SNEGSKA (reference sequence). The CDR3 totals 13 residues. Deletions cut 7 bases from V and 5 bases from J, with 18 bases between. The CDR3 bases are TGCAGTGTTAGTGGTCAAATGGTCCACGAGCAGTACTTC. Translated, it gives CSVSGQMVHEQYF.

This clonotype was picked up a small number of times. The chain recombines TRBV29-1 with TRBJ1-1, with D possibly TRBD1 on 5 matching bases. V lost 6 bases, J lost 0 bases, and 14 bases lay in between. This CDR3 has 14 residues. CDR1 SQVTM and CDR2 ANQGSEA come from the germline V gene. CDR3 bases: TGCAGCGTGGGACGTAGGACTATGAACACTGAAGCTTTCTTT. This sequence encodes CSVGRRTMNTEAFF. Full variable domain (outside the CDR3, taken from reference TRBV29-1 and TRBJ1-1): SAVISQKPSRDICQRGTSLTIQCQVDSQVTMMFWYRQQPGQSLTLIATANQGSEATYESGFVIDKFPISRPNLTFSTLTVSNMSPEDSSIYLCSVGRRTMNTEAFFGQGTRLTVV.

This clonotype was observed at least ten times. V is TRBV5-1 and J is TRBJ2-3; possibly TRBD1 or TRBD2 for D (5 bases each). The CDR3 loop spans 15 amino acids. Germline values: CDR1 SGHRS, CDR2 YFSETQ. Deletions cut 0 bases from V and 5 bases from J, with 13 bases between. The CDR3 sequence: CASSLAGKGVDTQYF. As DNA, the CDR3 is TGCGCCAGCAGCTTGGCGGGAAAAGGGGTAGATACGCAGTATTTT.

The chain has TRBV20-1 and TRBJ1-5, with D possibly TRBD1 on 6 matching bases. The CDR3 consists of 14 residues. Trimming removed 3 bases from V and 3 bases from J, with 12 bases in between. Germline V CDR1 and CDR2: DFQATT, SNEGSKA (reference sequence). CDR3 loop: CSARRQGYNQPQHF. The CDR3 DNA reads TGCAGTGCTAGGCGGCAGGGGTACAATCAGCCCCAGCATTTT.

The rearrangement uses TRBV20-1 and TRBJ2-7, with 9 bases identical to TRBD1. The CDR3 sequence is 15 residues long. The V gene end was trimmed by 0 bases and the J gene end by 3 bases; junction bases not matched to a gene: 6. Germline V gives CDR1 DFQATT, CDR2 SNEGSKA (reference sequence). CDR3 DNA: TGCAGTGCTAGAGATCCGACAGGGGGTATCTACGAGCAGTACTTC. Translated, it gives CSARDPTGGIYEQYF.